This TCR beta chain is from a study of blood T cell repertoires in COVID-19 (TCRdb year 2020). General notes on the study: Collaborator samples came from the United States, Italy and Spain and covered acute and convalescent phases of COVID-19. The material from the prospective study consisted of cDNA or gDNA derived from T cells, B-cell-depleted T cells, or PBMCs. The dataset comprised deeply sampled blood TCRbeta repertoires from subjects exposed to, actively infected with, or recovered from COVID-19. The repertoires were made available in a free public database intended to serve as a resource for research on the immune response to SARS-CoV-2. Samples were obtained from the ongoing ImmuneRACE study (first 160 participants) and from about 1,300 subjects provided by 6 global collaborators. Nearly every sample came with metadata listing a de-identified subject ID, COVID-19 status, age in years and sex. Where HLA class I and class II types were available, the types were taken from metadata supplied by the sample provider, not from assay-based typing.

The paper's findings and limits, for the study overall: The quantity of clinical and demographic metadata differed by source and by participant and was supplied without curation.

One collaborating source in Seattle enrolled patients during active infection and followed them longitudinally through the course of disease. Collaborating institutions collected whole blood in K2EDTA tubes following their own protocols. For TCRbeta analysis, collaborator samples were shipped as frozen whole blood, as isolated PBMCs, or as DNA extracted from either sample type. The germline V end is reduced by 3 bases and the J end by 2 bases; junction bases left unmatched: 3. There are 15 amino acids in the CDR3, from cysteine to phenylalanine inclusive. Left in the record is the CDR3 DNA by itself, 45 bases read in frame from the first base. Based on the germline V gene, the CDR1 and CDR2 sequences are SGDLS and YYNGEE. On this clone: Its antigen is not yet known. Base-call qualities are not available, and no considerably larger clone is one nucleotide away.

TCRbeta CDR3 regions were amplified from genomic DNA by means of the immunoSEQ Assay, a bias-controlled multiplex PCR. Processing in the source paper ran as follows. The number of nucleated cells in each sample was estimated by amplification of reference gene primers within the assay. Sequence reads were collapsed and filtered to measure the absolute abundance of every unique TCRbeta CDR3 rearrangement. For each sample, productive Simpson clonality was calculated as the square root of Simpson's diversity index over productive rearrangements. TCRdb limited this immuneACCESS table to in-frame rearrangements with V and J called. A share of clones is missing; checked studies link under half to unresolved V genes, and the rest is unexplained. V and J calls and clone size come straight from that table; D and trimming were deduced from the DNA. Recorded for this sample are 250,000 or so clones; around 87% of them occurred a single time. The ten largest account for over 4% of the sample.

Sequencing was done on a sample of peripheral blood. The sequence joins TRBV9 to TRBJ2-7; TRBD2 matches 12 bases in the middle. The sequence was obtained from a woman aged 55 to 70 with COVID-19, enrolled during active disease. The CDR3 loop reads CASSELAGGTYEQYF. The nucleotide sequence is TGTGCCAGCAGCGAACTAGCGGGAGGTACCTACGAGCAGTACTTC.